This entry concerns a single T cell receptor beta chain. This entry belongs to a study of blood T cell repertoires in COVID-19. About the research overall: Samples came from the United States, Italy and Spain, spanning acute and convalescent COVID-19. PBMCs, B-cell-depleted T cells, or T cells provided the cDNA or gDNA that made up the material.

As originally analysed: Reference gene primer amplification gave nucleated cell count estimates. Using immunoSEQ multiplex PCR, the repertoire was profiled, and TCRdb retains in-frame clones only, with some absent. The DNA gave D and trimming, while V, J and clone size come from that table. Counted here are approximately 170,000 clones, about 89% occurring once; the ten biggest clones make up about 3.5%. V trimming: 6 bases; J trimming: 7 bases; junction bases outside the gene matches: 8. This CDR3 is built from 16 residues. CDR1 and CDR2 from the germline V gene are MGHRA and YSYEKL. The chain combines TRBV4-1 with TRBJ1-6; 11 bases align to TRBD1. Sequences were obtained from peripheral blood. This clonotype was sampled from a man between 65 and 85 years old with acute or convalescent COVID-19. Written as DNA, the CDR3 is TGCGCCAGCAGGCACCCAGGACAGGGGGCAAATTCACCCCTCCACTTT. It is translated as CASRHPGQGANSPLHF.